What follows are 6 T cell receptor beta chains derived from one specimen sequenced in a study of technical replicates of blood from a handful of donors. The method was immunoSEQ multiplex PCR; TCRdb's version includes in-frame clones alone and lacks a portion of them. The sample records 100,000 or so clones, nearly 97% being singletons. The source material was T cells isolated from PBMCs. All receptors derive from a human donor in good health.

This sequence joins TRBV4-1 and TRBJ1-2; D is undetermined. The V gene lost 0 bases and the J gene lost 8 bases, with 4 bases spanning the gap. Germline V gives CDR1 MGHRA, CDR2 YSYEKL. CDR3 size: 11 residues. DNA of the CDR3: TGCGCCAGCAGCCAAGATATGGGCTACACCTTC. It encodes CASSQDMGYTF.

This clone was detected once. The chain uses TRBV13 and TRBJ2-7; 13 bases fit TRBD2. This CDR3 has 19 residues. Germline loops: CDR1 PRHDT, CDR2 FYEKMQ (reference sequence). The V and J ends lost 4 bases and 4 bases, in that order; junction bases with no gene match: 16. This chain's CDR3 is CASSSPPGLAGKGAYEQYF. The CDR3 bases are TGTGCCAGCAGCTCCCCACCGGGACTAGCGGGAAAGGGAGCTTACGAGCAGTACTTC.

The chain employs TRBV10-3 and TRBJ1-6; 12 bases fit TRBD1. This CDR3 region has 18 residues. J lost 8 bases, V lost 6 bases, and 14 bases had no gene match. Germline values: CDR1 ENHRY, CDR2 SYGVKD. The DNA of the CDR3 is TGTGCCATCAGGACCTCACCCGGGACAGGGGGCCGGGATTCACCCCTCCACTTT. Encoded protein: CAIRTSPGTGGRDSPLHF.

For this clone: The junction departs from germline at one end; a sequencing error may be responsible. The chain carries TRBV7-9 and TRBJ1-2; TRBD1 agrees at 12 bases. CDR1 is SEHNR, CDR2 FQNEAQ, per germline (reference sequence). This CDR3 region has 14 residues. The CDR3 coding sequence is TGTGCCAGCAGCTTGCCGGGGGACAGGGGGCGAATTCACTTC. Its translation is CASSLPGDRGRIHF.

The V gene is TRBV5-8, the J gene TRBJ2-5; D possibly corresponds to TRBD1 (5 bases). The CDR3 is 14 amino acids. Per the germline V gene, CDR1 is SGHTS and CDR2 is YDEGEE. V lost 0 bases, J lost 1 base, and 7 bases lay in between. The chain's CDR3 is CASSLGQPQETQYF. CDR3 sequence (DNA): TGTGCCAGCAGCTTGGGACAGCCCCAAGAGACCCAGTACTTC.

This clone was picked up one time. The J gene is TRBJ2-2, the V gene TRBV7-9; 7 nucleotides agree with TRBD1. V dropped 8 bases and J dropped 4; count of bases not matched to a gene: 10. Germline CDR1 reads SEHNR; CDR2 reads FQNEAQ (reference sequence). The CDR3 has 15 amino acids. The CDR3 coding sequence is TGTGCCAGCCATAGACAGGGAAGTGGCACCGGGGAGCTGTTTTTT. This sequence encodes CASHRQGSGTGELFF.